This T cell receptor beta chain comes out of a study of cytomegalovirus exposure and HLA in healthy donors (dated by TCRdb to 2017 to 2019). Background for the entire study: A later analysis indicated that the 130 or so validation repertoires were generated on the platform also employed for the approximately 700 repertoires of the first cohort. To predict cytomegalovirus infection status, the study brought together high-throughput TCR immunosequencing, statistical association of individual TCRs with disease status, and machine learning. The aim of the study was to test whether cataloging public T cell receptors could identify signatures of past pathogen exposure. Along with the roughly 670-subject first cohort, a separate validation cohort of around 120 different subjects was used.

The CDR3 covers 14 residues, taking in both the cysteine and the phenylalanine. The DNA shown is the 42-base CDR3, in frame from base 1. V loses 6 bases of germline sequence and J loses 5 bases, and the interval between the two ends is 14 bases. The germline V gene provides CDR1 MNHNS and CDR2 SASEGT. Study-wide findings and limitations: The authors suggested that the approach could potentially be extended to other disease states and immunological phenotypes. Across donors, most TCR sequences were observed very rarely, whereas some public TCRs were present in many individuals. All 120 or so repertoires were used to score co-occurrence in the validation cohort in a later analysis, because that analysis had no HLA typing for the cohort. The classifier was reported to diagnose cytomegalovirus status with high specificity and sensitivity in both the original cohort and the validation cohort. Of the cluster scores, roughly 95% were above 0 in a later analysis, which found that TCRs clustered in the first cohort also tended to co-occur in the approximately 110 validation repertoires. The study listed 164 TCR beta chains as associated with cytomegalovirus. In vitro tests confirmed that a few of the cytomegalovirus-associated TCR beta chains recognize cytomegalovirus antigens.

Worth noting for this clone: The clone's antigen remains unknown. Base-call qualities are not available, and no considerably larger clone is one nucleotide away.

Separate from the roughly 650-subject first cohort, the validation cohort of more than 90 subjects was the group to which the donors belonged. The library was generated by the immunoSEQ multiplex PCR assay. As for the original processing: A statistical classification framework was built for diagnosing cytomegalovirus status from the catalog of TCR beta chain sequences. TCRdb provides this immuneACCESS table in a form limited to in-frame rearrangements. Some clones are lacking; in checked studies, under half of them reflect an unresolved V gene, and why the rest are absent is not known. Clone size and V and J calls were adopted from that table, with D and trimming inferred from the DNA. Across this sample there are roughly 300,000 clones, with around 86% seen only once. About 0.91% of the sample lies in the top ten.

The sample consisted of PBMCs. The sequence was collected from a woman aged 18-35 years in good health and CMV-seronegative. The chain joins TRBV6-1 to TRBJ1-5, with TRBD1 as a weak D call on 5 bases. The CDR3 here reads CASRIRGGDQPQHF. The nucleotide sequence is given as TGTGCCAGCAGAATTAGGGGTGGCGATCAGCCCCAGCATTTT.